Shown below are 26 T cell receptor beta chains from a single sample sequenced in a study of a mutant IDH1 vaccine in newly diagnosed glioma. These receptors are not linked to any known antigen. Method: immunoSEQ multiplex PCR; TCRdb's copy keeps in-frame clones and lacks some. The sample holds some 30,000 clones, roughly 90% seen once. As to time point: week 11, during vaccination. A single vaccine dose contained 300 ug of mutant IDH1 20-mer peptide, and topical imiquimod was used with it. This sample comprised PBMCs, obtained from a glioma patient whose treatment included an IDH1 peptide vaccine. These TCRs come from a man between 18 and 35 years old with glioma.

V usage is TRBV4-1 and J usage is TRBJ2-3, with a possible D match to TRBD2 (6 bases). Germline V gene data show CDR1 as MGHRA and CDR2 as YSYEKL. Trimming cost V 3 bases and J 0 bases, with 13 bases left between them. The CDR3 length is 16 residues. CDR3 residues: CASSHRERGSTDTQYF. CDR3 sequence (DNA): TGCGCCAGCAGCCATCGGGAGAGGGGAAGCACAGATACGCAGTATTTT.

This rearrangement joins TRBV29-1 to TRBJ2-2; D is perhaps TRBD1 or TRBD2 (5 bases each). V lost 3 bases to trimming and J lost 3 bases, with 20 bases between them. There are 17 residues in the CDR3. CDR1 is SQVTM and CDR2 is ANQGSEA in the germline V gene. CDR3 sequence (DNA): TGCAGCGTTGACTGCATTAGGGGACCCGAGGACACCGGGGAGCTGTTTTTT. Protein sequence: CSVDCIRGPEDTGELFF.

The rearrangement links TRBV4-3 to TRBJ2-2; 8 nucleotides agree with TRBD2. The germline V gene encodes CDR1 LGHNA and CDR2 YSLEER. This CDR3 spans 16 amino acids. V gave up 3 bases and J gave up 6 bases; unmatched junction bases: 9. The CDR3 sequence: CASSQAMGLGAGELFF. The CDR3 bases are TGCGCCAGCAGCCAGGCGATGGGACTAGGGGCCGGGGAGCTGTTTTTT.

The chain uses TRBV5-4 and TRBJ2-7; 9 bases are a match to TRBD2. This CDR3 is 14 amino acids long. After removal of 4 bases from V and 3 bases from J, the junction contained 5 bases not matched to a gene. CDR1 and CDR2 (germline): SGHNT, YYREEE (reference sequence). The chain's CDR3 is CASSTREGYYEQYF. The CDR3 bases are TGTGCCAGCAGCACGCGGGAGGGGTACTACGAGCAGTACTTC.

This chain links TRBV7-9 with TRBJ2-7; D may match TRBD1 or TRBD2 (5 bases each). Trimming stripped 5 bases from V and 7 bases from J, with 18 bases between. Per the germline V gene, CDR1 is SEHNR and CDR2 is FQNEAQ (reference sequence). CDR3 size: 14 residues. As DNA, the CDR3 is TGTGCCAGCAGCCGCGGAGAGGGGCTGCGGGAGCAGTACTTC. The encoded protein is CASSRGEGLREQYF.

A few counts support this clone. The rearrangement uses TRBV6-5 and TRBJ1-2; TRBD1 agrees at 8 bases. Germline V CDR1 and CDR2: MNHEY, SVGAGI. This CDR3 has 16 residues. V lost 2 bases to trimming and J lost 5 bases; unmatched junction nucleotides: 10. CDR3 DNA: TGTGCCAGCAGTTACGCTCCCGGACAGGGTGCTTATGGCTACACCTTC. Translating gives CASSYAPGQGAYGYTF.

The chain recombines TRBV5-6 with TRBJ2-7, with 8 bases aligning to TRBD1. There are 14 residues in the CDR3. Trimming at V came to 2 bases and at J to 4 bases, leaving 5 bases not matched to a gene. Germline loops: CDR1 SGHDT, CDR2 YYEEEE. The CDR3 here is CASSFGTGRYEQYF. The CDR3 DNA follows: TGTGCCAGCAGCTTCGGGACAGGACGGTACGAGCAGTACTTC.

The V gene is TRBV19, the J gene TRBJ1-1, with D unresolved. Trimming shortened V by 7 bases and J by 4 bases, and 13 bases separated the two germline ends. Germline V gives CDR1 LNHDA, CDR2 SQIVND (reference sequence). This CDR3 is built from 13 residues. The CDR3 coding sequence is TGTGCCAGTAATGCGGGAAGCGGCACTGAAGCTTTCTTT. It yields the protein CASNAGSGTEAFF.

The chain joins TRBV7-9 to TRBJ1-1, with no clear D. Germline CDR1 reads SEHNR; CDR2 reads FQNEAQ (reference sequence). The CDR3 covers 14 residues. V lost 2 bases, J lost 1 base, and 8 bases lay in between. The CDR3 region is CASSLYDRNTEAFF. Written as DNA, the CDR3 is TGTGCCAGCAGCTTATATGACCGGAACACTGAAGCTTTCTTT.

The chain links TRBV4-3 to TRBJ1-2; 7 nucleotides align to TRBD1. The CDR3 contains 17 residues. With V trimmed by 1 base and J by 2 bases, 10 bases remained unmatched. The germline V gene has CDR1 LGHNA and CDR2 YSLEER. The CDR3 protein is CASSQGLLQGRNYGYTF. DNA for the CDR3: TGCGCCAGCAGCCAAGGCCTACTACAGGGGCGGAACTATGGCTACACCTTC.

The rearrangement uses TRBV28 and TRBJ1-4; D is possibly TRBD1 (5 bases). The CDR3 runs 14 residues. The V end lost 6 bases, the J end lost 8 bases, and 16 bases lay between the germline ends. Germline V gene lookup returns CDR1 MDHEN and CDR2 SYDVKM. This CDR3 is CASSSPTGGEKLFF. The CDR3 DNA reads as TGTGCCAGCAGCTCCCCCACAGGAGGGGAAAAACTGTTTTTT.

The chain combines TRBV29-1 with TRBJ1-2; D is unresolved. The germline gives CDR1 SQVTM, CDR2 ANQGSEA. The CDR3 runs 11 residues. Trimming left V 1 base short and J 4 bases short, with 4 bases between. The CDR3 DNA reads as TGCAGCGTTGAAGTGGTCTATGGCTACACCTTC. Translated, it gives CSVEVVYGYTF. The full variable domain, with the rest looked up from reference TRBV29-1 and TRBJ1-2, is SAVISQKPSRDICQRGTSLTIQCQVDSQVTMMFWYRQQPGQSLTLIATANQGSEATYESGFVIDKFPISRPNLTFSTLTVSNMSPEDSSIYLCSVEVVYGYTFGSGTRLTVV.

The chain joins TRBV6-5 to TRBJ2-7, with D possibly matching TRBD2 (5 bases). This CDR3 is built from 16 residues. Deletions cut 0 bases from V and 3 bases from J, with 15 bases between. The germline V gene encodes CDR1 MNHEY and CDR2 SVGAGI. This CDR3 is CASSYSPGLNNYEQYF. In DNA form, the CDR3 reads TGTGCCAGCAGTTACTCCCCCGGACTCAATAACTACGAGCAGTACTTC.

This rearrangement joins TRBV6-1 to TRBJ1-5; D not resolved. The CDR3 spans 13 residues. The germline gives CDR1 MNHNS, CDR2 SASEGT. The V gene lost 3 bases and the J gene lost 9 bases, with 12 bases spanning the gap. The CDR3 DNA reads TGTGCCAGCAGTGAGGTATTAGATAGGCCCCAGCATTTT. Encoded protein: CASSEVLDRPQHF.

The chain is built from TRBV5-8 and TRBJ1-3, with no clear D. V was cut by 5 bases and J by 4 bases, with 7 bases left in between. The germline V gene has CDR1 SGHTS and CDR2 YDEGEE. The length of the CDR3 is 12 residues. The CDR3 sequence is CASRADGNTIYF. The CDR3, as DNA: TGTGCCAGCAGGGCGGACGGAAACACCATATATTTT.

The table lists this clone with a count of one. This chain connects TRBV7-9 to TRBJ2-5; possibly TRBD1 for D (6 bases). Germline V gene sequence: CDR1 SEHNR, CDR2 FQNEAQ (reference sequence). The CDR3 is made up of 12 amino acids. Deletions cut 5 bases from V and 5 bases from J, with 9 bases between. The CDR3 reads CASSPDRETQYF. The CDR3 DNA reads as TGTGCCAGCAGCCCCGACAGGGAGACCCAGTACTTC.

The V call is TRBV5-5, the J call TRBJ2-7; 9 nucleotides align to TRBD2. This CDR3 region has 17 residues. J gave up 4 bases and V 4 bases, and 15 bases lay outside the gene matches. CDR1 is SGHKS, CDR2 YYEKEE, per germline (reference sequence). This chain's CDR3 is CASSPRGSGRPLYEQYF. The CDR3 DNA reads as TGTGCCAGCAGCCCCCGGGGCAGCGGGAGGCCGCTTTACGAGCAGTACTTC.

The chain combines TRBV6-5 with TRBJ2-6; a possible D gene is TRBD1 (6 bases). The V and J ends lost 2 bases and 2 bases respectively, with 10 bases between them. Germline values: CDR1 MNHEY, CDR2 SVGAGI. The CDR3 has 16 amino acids. The CDR3 loop is CASSYLTGTGANVLTF. CDR3 sequence (DNA): TGTGCCAGCAGTTACCTAACAGGGACTGGGGCCAACGTCCTGACTTTC.

A single count supports this clone. The gene calls are TRBV20-1 and TRBJ2-2, with D possibly matching TRBD2 (5 bases). The V end was cut by 7 bases, the J end by 7 bases, with 10 bases between. Germline loops: CDR1 DFQATT, CDR2 SNEGSKA (reference sequence). This CDR3 contains 11 residues. CDR3 in amino acids: CSVRGIGELFF. CDR3 DNA sequence: TGCAGTGTTCGGGGAATCGGGGAGCTGTTTTTT.

This clone appeared once. The rearrangement uses TRBV4-2 and TRBJ1-6; D possibly corresponds to TRBD1 (6 bases). Germline V gene sequence: CDR1 LGHNA, CDR2 YNFKEQ. This CDR3 comprises 14 residues. V was cut by 0 bases and J by 9 bases, with 9 bases left in between. The CDR3 is CASSQDTGSSPLHF. In DNA, the CDR3 is TGTGCCAGCAGCCAAGACACAGGGAGTTCACCCCTCCACTTT.

V usage is TRBV5-4 and J usage is TRBJ1-1; D gene uncertain. Trimming took off 0 bases at V and 1 base at J, with 13 bases between the two ends. The CDR3 runs to 16 residues. Germline V CDR1 and CDR2: SGHNT, YYREEE (reference sequence). CDR3 loop: CASSLAAGSWNTEAFF. As DNA, the CDR3 is TGTGCCAGCAGCTTGGCCGCGGGCTCATGGAACACTGAAGCTTTCTTT.

Here the CDR3 reads CAWSVPRAVNEKLFF. The CDR3, as DNA: TGTGCCTGGAGTGTACCGCGGGCCGTTAATGAAAAACTGTTTTTT. The V and J genes are TRBV30 and TRBJ1-4; D uncertain. The germline V gene has CDR1 GTSNPN and CDR2 SVGIG (reference sequence). The CDR3 spans 15 residues. V shed 0 bases and J shed 4 bases, with 12 bases lying between them. Complete variable domain (other parts from reference TRBV30 and TRBJ1-4): SQTIHQWPATLVQPVGSPLSLECTVEGTSNPNLYWYRQAAGRGLQLLFYSVGIGQISSEVPQNLSASRPQDRQFILSSKKLLLSDSGFYLCAWSVPRAVNEKLFFGSGTQLSVL.

This chain connects TRBV30 to TRBJ2-7; D call uncertain. Germline V gene sequence: CDR1 GTSNPN, CDR2 SVGIG (reference sequence). V dropped 0 bases and J dropped 5 bases, with 8 bases sitting between them. This CDR3 has 12 amino acids. Here the CDR3 DNA reads TGTGCCTGGAGTGTAACTGTGAACGAGCAGTACTTC. Translation: CAWSVTVNEQYF.

The rearrangement links TRBV2 to TRBJ1-1; 7 bases agree with TRBD1. CDR3 length: 15 amino acids. Trimming at V came to 7 bases and at J to 0 bases, leaving 8 bases not matched to a gene. In germline, CDR1 is SNHLY, CDR2 FYNNEI. The CDR3 sequence is CASKKQGNVNTEAFF. The CDR3 DNA is TGTGCCAGCAAAAAACAGGGGAACGTGAACACTGAAGCTTTCTTT.

The chain uses TRBV15 and TRBJ2-2; D assignment may be TRBD1 or TRBD2 (5 bases each). The germline CDR1 and CDR2 sequences are LNHNV and YYDKDF (reference sequence). V shed 5 bases and J shed 5 bases, with 9 bases lying between them. CDR3 length equals 13 residues. CDR3 sequence reads: CATSGGITGELFF. The CDR3 nucleotides are TGTGCCACCAGCGGGGGAATAACCGGGGAGCTGTTTTTT.

The DNA of the CDR3 is TGCAGCGTCGAGGGGTTTTCCACTGAAGCTTTCTTT. It codes for CSVEGFSTEAFF. The gene calls are TRBV29-1 and TRBJ1-1; D might be TRBD1 (5 bases). CDR1 is SQVTM and CDR2 is ANQGSEA in the germline V gene. The CDR3 is made up of 12 amino acids. V dropped 6 bases and J dropped 4 bases, with 12 bases sitting between them.